A selection of T cell receptor beta chains follows, all from one sample in a study of blood T cell repertoires in COVID-19. Assay: immunoSEQ multiplex PCR; the TCRdb copy retains only in-frame clones and omits some. The sample holds under 40,000 clones, 75% to 85% seen once. The sample consisted of peripheral blood. Receptors originate from a woman in her seventies with acute or convalescent COVID-19. Each CDR3 is given with its conserved first and last residue. The order of the fields is CDR3 length, V gene, clone size, D gene, J gene, CDR3 protein, CDR3 DNA. D genes are given only for firm matches. Some rows have no size entry. The others give once, few or many, or a class for an expanded clone.

12	TRBV28	.	.	TRBJ1-2	CASSTDTYGYTF	TGTGCCAGCAGTACGGACACCTATGGCTACACCTTC
14	TRBV5-8	.	TRBD1	TRBJ2-5	CASSLGQGEETQYF	TGTGCCAGCAGCCTGGGACAGGGTGAAGAGACCCAGTACTTC
16	TRBV3-1/TRBV3-2	.	TRBD2	TRBJ2-1	CASSQDLRGSYNEQFF	TGTGCCAGCAGCCAAGATTTGCGGGGGTCCTACAATGAGCAGTTCTTC
13	TRBV19	.	.	TRBJ1-3	CASSDFAGNTIYF	TGTGCCAGTAGCGACTTTGCTGGAAACACCATATATTTT
16	TRBV6-5	.	TRBD1	TRBJ1-6	CASSYEGQPLMAPLHF	TGTGCCAGCAGTTACGAGGGACAGCCGCTGATGGCACCCCTCCACTTT
13	TRBV11-3	.	.	TRBJ2-5	CASSLDSRGTQYF	TGTGCCAGCAGCTTAGACTCCCGGGGGACCCAGTACTTC
16	TRBV25-1	.	.	TRBJ2-1	CASSELGTSSYNEQFF	TGTGCCAGCAGTGAACTCGGGACTTCTTCCTACAATGAGCAGTTCTTC
13	TRBV7-7	.	.	TRBJ2-2	CASSLGGLGELFF	TGTGCTAGCAGCTTGGGGGGGCTCGGGGAGCTGTTTTTT
12	TRBV29-1	.	.	TRBJ1-4	CSVRQGNEKLFF	TGCAGCGTTCGGCAGGGTAATGAAAAACTGTTTTTT
15	TRBV7-2	.	TRBD1	TRBJ1-1	CASSLQQGGNTEAFF	TGTGCCAGCAGCTTACAACAGGGGGGGAACACTGAAGCTTTCTTT
11	TRBV20-1	.	.	TRBJ1-2	CSARQADGYTF	TGCAGTGCTAGACAAGCGGACGGCTACACCTTC
16	TRBV5-5	.	TRBD2	TRBJ2-2	CASTPLREGRTGELFF	TGTGCCAGCACCCCTCTGAGGGAGGGCCGCACCGGGGAGCTGTTTTTT
15	TRBV27	.	TRBD2	TRBJ2-1	CASSWASGRADEQFF	TGTGCCAGCAGTTGGGCTAGCGGGAGGGCCGATGAGCAGTTCTTC
15	TRBV2	.	TRBD1	TRBJ2-2	CASMRDSVNTGELFF	TGTGCCAGCATGAGGGACAGCGTAAACACCGGGGAGCTGTTTTTT
15	TRBV25-1	.	.	TRBJ2-3	CASSEAGGFADTQYF	TGTGCCAGCAGTGAAGCAGGGGGGTTTGCAGATACGCAGTATTTT
11	TRBV11-1	.	.	TRBJ2-7	CASSERVRQYF	TGTGCCAGCAGCGAGCGGGTGCGGCAGTACTTC
15	TRBV11-3	.	TRBD2	TRBJ2-1	CASSPGASGTHEQFF	TGTGCCAGCAGCCCTGGGGCTAGCGGGACCCATGAGCAGTTCTTC
15	TRBV4-1	.	.	TRBJ1-1	CASSQGPLAPTEAFF	TGCGCCAGCAGCCAAGGGCCTCTGGCCCCAACTGAAGCTTTCTTT
16	TRBV28	.	TRBD2	TRBJ2-7	CASRAWGGRSSYEQYF	TGTGCCAGCAGGGCCTGGGGGGGGAGGTCTTCCTACGAGCAGTACTTC
13	TRBV7-9	few	.	TRBJ1-5	CASSLQEDQPQHF	TGTGCCAGCAGCTTACAGGAAGATCAGCCCCAGCATTTT
16	TRBV7-9	.	.	TRBJ2-7	CASSSDVGLPPYEQYF	TGTGCCAGCAGCTCAGACGTTGGGCTCCCGCCCTACGAGCAGTACTTC
18	TRBV27	.	TRBD1	TRBJ2-2	CASTPRRGRLKNTGELFF	TGTGCCAGCACCCCTCGCAGGGGGCGTTTGAAGAACACCGGGGAGCTGTTTTTT
14	TRBV19	once	.	TRBJ2-5	CASSNLRIQETQYF	TGTGCCAGTAGTAACTTGCGGATACAAGAGACCCAGTACTTC
15	TRBV27	few	.	TRBJ1-6	CASSLLGGANSPLHF	TGTGCCAGCAGTTTATTGGGGGGGGCTAATTCACCCCTCCACTTT
14	TRBV6-1	.	TRBD1	TRBJ1-2	CASSESGGNYGYTF	TGTGCCAGCAGTGAGTCAGGGGGTAACTATGGCTACACCTTC
16	TRBV6-4	.	TRBD2	TRBJ2-1	CASSDSTSGSYNEQFF	TGTGCCAGCAGTGACTCGACTAGCGGGTCCTACAATGAGCAGTTCTTC
16	TRBV5-4	.	.	TRBJ2-3	CASSPGTAGLGDTQYF	TGTGCCAGCAGCCCAGGTACCGCAGGGTTAGGAGATACGCAGTATTTT
14	TRBV28	.	.	TRBJ1-4	CASSRHDRTEKLFF	TGTGCCAGCAGTCGGCACGACAGAACCGAAAAACTGTTTTTT
16	TRBV7-9	.	.	TRBJ1-1	CASSYGGQQGLTEAFF	TGTGCCAGCAGTTACGGGGGGCAACAGGGACTTACTGAAGCTTTCTTT
12	TRBV7-9	.	TRBD1	TRBJ2-5	CASGRGLETQYF	TGTGCCAGCGGAAGGGGGCTAGAGACCCAGTACTTC
15	TRBV28	.	TRBD1	TRBJ2-6	CASSDQGARANVLTF	TGTGCCAGCAGTGATCAGGGGGCCCGGGCCAACGTCCTGACTTTC
14	TRBV28	.	TRBD2	TRBJ2-7	CASSLGLAGYEQYF	TGTGCCAGCAGTCTGGGACTAGCTGGGTACGAGCAGTACTTC
14	TRBV27	.	TRBD1	TRBJ1-6	CASSLGQVNSPLHF	TGTGCCAGCAGCCTAGGACAGGTTAATTCACCCCTCCACTTT
16	TRBV7-9	.	.	TRBJ1-3	CASSATITGSGNTIYF	TGTGCCAGCAGCGCCACAATTACAGGGTCTGGAAACACCATATATTTT
15	TRBV11-3	.	TRBD1	TRBJ2-3	CASSPSGQRTDTQYF	TGTGCCAGCAGCCCCTCGGGACAGCGCACAGATACGCAGTATTTT
14	TRBV7-6	few	.	TRBJ1-1	CASSLGQLNTEAFF	TGTGCCAGCAGCTTAGGACAGCTTAACACTGAAGCTTTCTTT
12	TRBV5-6	.	.	TRBJ2-7	CASSSGGAQQYF	TGTGCCAGCAGTTCTGGGGGGGCTCAGCAGTACTTC
18	TRBV6-1	few	TRBD2	TRBJ2-5	CASSEGTSGSPRLETQYF	TGTGCCAGCAGTGAAGGGACTAGCGGGAGCCCCCGACTAGAGACCCAGTACTTC
11	TRBV29-1	.	TRBD2	TRBJ2-4	CSAGGENIQYF	TGCAGCGCCGGGGGGGAAAACATTCAGTACTTC
15	TRBV7-9	.	TRBD2	TRBJ2-7	CASTPYGTSGNEQYF	TGTGCCAGCACCCCCTACGGGACTAGCGGGAACGAGCAGTACTTC
14	TRBV7-2	.	TRBD2	TRBJ2-1	CASSLDSGTNEQFF	TGTGCCAGCAGCTTAGATAGCGGGACAAATGAGCAGTTCTTC